Below, 10 T cell receptor beta chains from the same sample are listed, as sequenced in a study of human T cells and chemical hapten exposure. TCRdb called the RACE reads again in MiXCR, with one record for every CDR3 protein. The sample has around 360,000 distinct CDR3 sequences; about 6% are singletons. Indicated time point: patch test 2, 6 weeks after DPC sensitization. Treatment specified: therapeutic diphenylcyclopropenone sensitization with weekly scalp DPC. The input for sequencing was whole blood, taken in connection with sensitization to the hapten diphenylcyclopropenone (DPC). The receptors shown here come from a woman between 18 and 30 years old with alopecia areata. Some clones in this sample may be carry-over from other donors' samples.

In its sample, this clonotype was seen many times. The chain links TRBV12-3 or TRBV12-4 to TRBJ2-7, with D perhaps TRBD1 (6 bases). The CDR3 extends over 16 amino acids. V gave up 5 bases and J gave up 0 bases, with 17 bases separating them. The CDR3 nucleotides read TGTGCCAGCAGTCGAATCGCAGGACAGAGCTCCTACGAGCAGTACTTC. As protein: CASSRIAGQSSYEQYF.

This clonotype was seen a handful of times. J is TRBJ1-1 and V is TRBV4-3, with D perhaps TRBD1 (6 bases). Looked up from germline, CDR1 is LGHNA and CDR2 is YSLEER. The CDR3 covers 14 residues. V was cut by 4 bases and J by 4 bases, with 13 bases left in between. For the CDR3, the DNA is TGCGCCAGCAGCCCTAGAGCAGGGGCCACTGAAGCTTTCTTT. Amino acid sequence: CASSPRAGATEAFF.

This clonotype was seen more than once but under ten times. The chain carries TRBV28 and TRBJ2-2, with a tentative D call TRBD2 (5 bases). V was clipped by 2 bases and J by 2 bases, with 9 bases between them. The CDR3 has 15 amino acids. The germline CDR1 and CDR2 sequences are MDHEN and SYDVKM. Here the CDR3 reads CASSLRGINTGELFF. The CDR3 coding sequence is TGTGCCAGCAGTTTACGGGGTATCAACACCGGGGAGCTGTTTTTT. The full variable domain, completed using reference TRBV28 and TRBJ2-2, is DVKVTQSSRYLVKRTGEKVFLECVQDMDHENMFWYRQDPGLGLRLIYFSYDVKMKEKGDIPEGYSVSREKKERFSLILESASTNQTSMYLCASSLRGINTGELFFGEGSRLTVL.

This clonotype was observed a handful of times. The rearrangement links TRBV5-1 to TRBJ1-6; the D is unclear. Trimming removed 2 bases from V and 0 bases from J, with 9 bases in between. The CDR3 is made up of 16 amino acids. The germline V gene has CDR1 SGHRS and CDR2 YFSETQ. The CDR3 sequence is CASSFSSSSYNSPLHF. The CDR3 bases are TGCGCCAGCAGCTTCAGCAGCAGCTCCTATAATTCACCCCTCCACTTT.

This clonotype has at least ten counts. V usage is TRBV20-1 and J usage is TRBJ1-4, with 7 positions matching TRBD1. V lost 3 bases and J lost 4; bases outside the gene matches: 2. Germline V gives CDR1 DFQATT, CDR2 SNEGSKA (reference sequence). CDR3 length: 13 residues. The CDR3 reads CSASTGVNEKLFF. In DNA form, the CDR3 reads TGCAGTGCTAGTACAGGGGTTAATGAAAAACTGTTTTTT.

This clonotype was detected a few times. The chain is built from TRBV27 and TRBJ1-1, with a weak D call TRBD1 (6 bases). Germline lookup yields CDR1 MNHEY and CDR2 SMNVEV (reference sequence). Trimming stripped 7 bases from V and 5 bases from J, with 17 bases between. The CDR3 has 14 amino acids. Here the CDR3 reads CASIPGAGDTEAFF. CDR3 DNA sequence: TGTGCCAGCATCCCAGGGGCGGGGGATACTGAAGCTTTCTTT.

This clonotype has at least ten counts. J is TRBJ1-5 and V is TRBV12-3 or TRBV12-4, with D maybe TRBD1 (6 bases). Trimming stripped 3 bases from V and 10 bases from J, with 10 bases between. This CDR3 is built from 12 residues. The CDR3 is CASSLGAKPQHF. The CDR3, as DNA: TGTGCCAGCAGTTTGGGGGCGAAACCCCAGCATTTT.

This clonotype was detected ten times or more. The gene calls are TRBV6-5 and TRBJ1-1; possibly TRBD1 for D (5 bases). CDR1 and CDR2 from the germline V gene are MNHEY and SVGAGI. V was clipped by 5 bases and J by 6 bases, with 16 bases between them. The CDR3 runs 14 residues. CDR3 protein: CASSGQGVRAEAFF. CDR3 bases: TGTGCCAGCAGTGGCCAGGGTGTTAGGGCTGAAGCTTTCTTT.

This clonotype showed up just a few times. The chain recombines TRBV11-2 with TRBJ1-1, with D hard to call. The CDR3 length is 16 residues. Germline V gene data show CDR1 as SGHAT and CDR2 as FQNNGV. Deletions cut 3 bases from V and 3 bases from J, with 17 bases between. The CDR3 bases are TGTGCCAGCAGCTTGAGGCGGGGAATAGTGGACACTGAAGCTTTCTTT. This codes for CASSLRRGIVDTEAFF. Supplemented by reference TRBV11-2 and TRBJ1-1, the full variable domain reads EAGVAQSPRYKIIEKRQSVAFWCNPISGHATLYWYQQILGQGPKLLIQFQNNGVVDDSQLPKDRFSAERLKGVDSTLKIQPAKLEDSAVYLCASSLRRGIVDTEAFFGQGTRLTVV.

This clonotype was recorded many times. V gene TRBV5-1 combines with J gene TRBJ2-6; TRBD2 is a possible D gene (5 bases). Trimming stripped 5 bases from V and 4 bases from J, with 10 bases between. This CDR3 is built from 14 residues. Germline CDR1 is SGHRS and CDR2 is YFSETQ. The CDR3 region has the DNA TGCGCCAGCAGTTACGGGATGGGGGCCAACGTCCTGACTTTC. Amino acid sequence: CASSYGMGANVLTF. The whole variable domain, remainder taken from reference TRBV5-1 and TRBJ2-6, is KAGVTQTPRYLIKTRGQQVTLSCSPISGHRSVSWYQQTPGQGLQFLFEYFSETQRNKGNFPGRFSGRQFSNSRSEMNVSTLELGDSALYLCASSYGMGANVLTFGAGSRLTVL.